What follows are 3 T cell receptor beta chains derived from one specimen sequenced in a study of shared clonotypes between healthy human individuals. Sequenced by immunoSEQ multiplex PCR; TCRdb stores in-frame clones only, minus some. The sample lists around 500,000 clones, more than 75% occurring once. The sequenced material came from PBMCs. These TCRs come from a woman between 35 and 50 years old in good health. Some clones in this sample may be carry-over from other donors' samples.

This clone was seen a single time. This chain connects TRBV4-3 to TRBJ2-3, with 8 bases matching TRBD2. Germline V gene lookup returns CDR1 LGHNA and CDR2 YSLEER. Trimming cost V 0 bases and J 3 bases; bases outside gene matches: 2. The CDR3 is 15 amino acids. The CDR3 region is CASSQDVAGTDTQYF. CDR3 nucleotides: TGCGCCAGCAGCCAAGATGTAGCGGGAACAGATACGCAGTATTTT.

V gene TRBV5-6 combines with J gene TRBJ2-1; TRBD2 agrees at 7 bases. Germline CDR1 reads SGHDT; CDR2 reads YYEEEE. The CDR3 consists of 18 residues. V dropped 3 bases and J dropped 0; count of bases not matched to a gene: 12. The CDR3 bases are TGTGCCAGCAGCTCATTTTGGGCTAGCGGAAGCTCCTACAATGAGCAGTTCTTC. Its protein is CASSSFWASGSSYNEQFF.

This chain links TRBV18 with TRBJ2-4, with no clear D. V was shortened by 2 bases and J by 8 bases, with 10 bases between the two germline ends. The CDR3 is 13 amino acids. The germline CDR1 and CDR2 sequences are KGHSH and LQKENI. The CDR3 here is CASSPLEGHIQYF. The CDR3 DNA sequence: TGTGCCAGCTCACCATTAGAAGGTCACATTCAGTACTTC.